Ten or more counts support the clone carrying this T cell receptor (beta chain). Its target is unknown. For TCR beta, libraries came from quantitative 5'-RACE with molecular barcodes. MiXCR, applied by TCRdb to the 5' RACE reads, yields one record per CDR3 protein. The data hold approximately 240,000 distinct CDR3 sequences, with roughly a tenth observed a single time. The sample belongs to a study of CD8 T cells in ankylosing spondylitis. General observations from the study: With a CD8+ phenotype, disease-linked clones were relatively rare in peripheral blood. As reported, disease-linked clones showed significant enrichment in matched ankylosing spondylitis synovial fluid. Reports of some motif variants in reactive arthritis synovial fluid and blood predate this one.

The clonotype originates from a male donor with ankylosing spondylitis or in good health (not recorded which). Sequenced: blood, either unsorted or a sorted T cell fraction (not recorded which).

The CDR3 bases are TGTGCCAGCAGCTTAGGGTCGGGGCAGGGGTCCGAGCAGTACTTC. Translating gives CASSLGSGQGSEQYF. The chain carries TRBV7-2 and TRBJ2-7, with D perhaps TRBD1 (6 bases). Looked up from germline, CDR1 is SGHTA and CDR2 is FQGNSA. The CDR3 sequence is 15 residues long. The germline V and J ends were trimmed by 1 base and 6 bases, with 16 bases remaining between them.